These 31 T cell receptor beta chains originate from one sample sequenced in a study of Graves' ophthalmopathy and Graves' hyperthyroidism. Amplified material comprised TCR beta CDR3 regions derived from RNA transcripts. HTBI-primed first-round RT-PCR preceded second-round multiplex PCR. TCRdb analysed the multiplex PCR reads with MiXCR anew, one entry per CDR3 protein. The data show approximately 1.2 million distinct CDR3 sequences, less than 45% seen once. The specimen sequenced was peripheral blood or thyroid tissue (not recorded which). The receptor set was obtained from an adult man with Graves' hyperthyroidism.

This clonotype has ten or more counts. The gene calls are TRBV7-2 and TRBJ1-2; D unclear. The CDR3 covers 13 residues. The V end lost 2 bases, the J end lost 6 bases, and 10 bases lay between the germline ends. Germline V gene lookup returns CDR1 SGHTA and CDR2 FQGNSA. CDR3: CASSLRRAHGYTF. The DNA of the CDR3 is TGTGCCAGCAGCTTAAGAAGGGCCCATGGCTACACCTTC.

V and J are TRBV7-2 and TRBJ2-7; 10 bases map to TRBD1. V lost 3 bases to trimming and J lost 5 bases; unmatched junction nucleotides: 13. The CDR3 consists of 17 residues. Germline V gene lookup returns CDR1 SGHTA and CDR2 FQGNSA. Here the CDR3 DNA reads TGTGCCAGCAGCTTTGGTGGGCTCCGGGACAGGGGTAACGAGCAGTACTTC. It translates to CASSFGGLRDRGNEQYF.

V and J are TRBV3-1 and TRBJ2-5; 9 bases match TRBD1. V lost 0 bases, J lost 9 bases, and 8 bases stayed unmatched. Germline values: CDR1 LGHDT, CDR2 YNNKEL (reference sequence). The CDR3 runs 15 residues. CDR3 nucleotides: TGTGCCAGCAGCCAAGAGGGACAGGGCGAGGAGCCCCAGTACTTC. This translates into CASSQEGQGEEPQYF.

This chain links TRBV10-1 with TRBJ2-7; D gene uncertain. V was trimmed by 6 bases and J by 0 bases, leaving 6 bases between them. CDR1 is WNHNN, CDR2 SYGVQD, per germline (reference sequence). This CDR3 has 12 amino acids. The CDR3 DNA reads TGCGCCAGCAGAACCCACTCCTACGAGCAGTACTTC. Residues: CASRTHSYEQYF.

This clonotype was recorded many times. The chain joins TRBV7-2 to TRBJ2-7, with D uncertain. The CDR3 is 10 residues long. From germline, CDR1 is SGHTA and CDR2 FQGNSA. V was shortened by 7 bases and J by 3 bases, with 4 bases between the two germline ends. The CDR3: CASTLYEQYF. CDR3 coding DNA: TGTGCCAGCACCCTCTACGAGCAGTACTTC.

The sample holds a few counts of this clonotype. The V and J genes are TRBV7-9 and TRBJ2-7; 12 bases fit TRBD1. Trimming took 4 bases from V and 7 from J; bases not matched to a gene: 11. Per germline, CDR1 SEHNR and CDR2 FQNEAQ (reference sequence). The CDR3 is 16 amino acids. The CDR3 nucleotides are TGTGCCAGCAGCTCCTGGGCTGGGGACAGGGGGCGAGAGCAGTACTTC. It yields the protein CASSSWAGDRGREQYF.

This clonotype has at least ten counts. The chain carries TRBV12-3 or TRBV12-4 and TRBJ2-5; maybe TRBD1 (5 bases). The CDR3 is 14 residues long. Trimming took off 2 bases at V and 5 bases at J, with 12 bases between the two ends. The DNA for the CDR3 is TGTGCCAGCAGTTTAAGGGGCGACGGGGAGACCCAGTACTTC. Amino acids: CASSLRGDGETQYF.

As for this clonotype: This may stem from a read error, because a much larger clone lies one nucleotide away. The V and J genes are TRBV5-1 and TRBJ1-2, with 7 bases fitting TRBD1. Germline CDR1 SGHRS, CDR2 YFSETQ. The CDR3 length is 15 residues. The chain's CDR3 is CASSLEGASNYDYTF. CDR3 bases: TGCGCCAGCAGCTTGGAGGGGGCAAGTAACTATGACTACACCTTC.

This clonotype was found a few times. This chain joins TRBV4-3 and TRBJ1-4; no reliable D call. The CDR3 totals 15 residues. V lost 1 base and J lost 5, with 11 bases in between. Germline CDR1 is LGHNA and CDR2 is YSLEER. CDR3 coding DNA: TGCGCCAGCAGCCAAGGGCCCGCCGCAAATGAAAAACTGTTTTTT. Amino acids: CASSQGPAANEKLFF.

Here the CDR3 DNA reads TGTGCCTGGTCTGGAGGGGGATGGTACGAGCAGTACTTC. It translates to CAWSGGGWYEQYF. V and J are TRBV11-2 and TRBJ2-7, with D tentatively TRBD1 or TRBD2 (6 bases each). Germline V gene data show CDR1 as SGHAT and CDR2 as FQNNGV. CDR3 size: 13 residues. Trimming shortened V by 11 bases and J by 4 bases, and 18 bases separated the two germline ends.

This clonotype was seen many times. The CDR3 DNA is TGTGCCAGCAGCCGCAACAGGGAAAATGGTCAGCCCCAGCATTTT. It translates to CASSRNRENGQPQHF. V gene TRBV7-8 combines with J gene TRBJ1-5; maybe TRBD1 (6 bases). V was shortened by 5 bases and J by 6 bases, with 17 bases between the two germline ends. CDR3 length equals 15 residues. CDR1 is SGHVS and CDR2 is FQNEAQ in the germline V gene. Full variable domain (missing parts from reference TRBV7-8 and TRBJ1-5): GAGVSQSPRYKVAKRGQDVALRCDPISGHVSLFWYQQALGQGPEFLTYFQNEAQLDKSGLPSDRFFAERPEGSVSTLKIQRTQQEDSAVYLCASSRNRENGQPQHFGDGTRLSIL.

This clonotype was detected many times. The genes are TRBV2 and TRBJ2-2; D might be TRBD2 (5 bases). Germline CDR1 SNHLY, CDR2 FYNNEI. The CDR3 contains 15 residues. V lost 4 bases, J lost 2 bases, and 11 bases lay in between. Here the CDR3 reads CASSGRAANTGELFF. DNA for the CDR3: TGTGCCAGCAGTGGCCGAGCGGCTAACACCGGGGAGCTGTTTTTT. Full variable domain (remainder filled in from reference TRBV2 and TRBJ2-2): EPEVTQTPSHQVTQMGQEVILRCVPISNHLYFYWYRQILGQKVEFLVSFYNNEISEKSEIFDDQFSVERPDGSNFTLKIRSTKLEDSAMYFCASSGRAANTGELFFGEGSRLTVL.

This clonotype was observed at least ten times. The chain recombines TRBV7-9 with TRBJ1-2, with a possible D match to TRBD1 (5 bases). The V gene lost 4 bases and the J gene lost 4 bases, with 7 bases spanning the gap. From germline, CDR1 is SEHNR and CDR2 FQNEAQ (reference sequence). The CDR3 is 12 amino acids. The CDR3 DNA reads as TGTGCCAGCAGCTCGGGACCCTATGGCTACACCTTC. It encodes CASSSGPYGYTF.

Concerning this clonotype itself: At one boundary the junction diverges from the germline segment, which might be a read error. The gene calls are TRBV25-1 and TRBJ1-5, with D unclear. Germline V gene sequence: CDR1 MGHDK, CDR2 SYGVNS. This CDR3 spans 14 amino acids. CDR3 residues: CARSQRRKSQPQHF. The DNA of the CDR3 is TGTGCCCGCAGCCAGAGGCGAAAAAGCCAGCCCCAGCATTTT.

In its sample, this clonotype was seen many times. The DNA of the CDR3 is TGCAGCGTTGAAGCGGGACAGACCTACGAGCAGTACTTC. Translated, it gives CSVEAGQTYEQYF. The chain joins TRBV29-1 to TRBJ2-7; 7 bases match TRBD1. The CDR3 contains 13 residues. The germline CDR1 and CDR2 sequences are SQVTM and ANQGSEA. The junction had 2 bases not matched to a gene; V was cut back by 1 base and J by 2 bases.

This clonotype was seen more than once but under ten times. This chain uses TRBV11-2 with TRBJ2-6, with TRBD1 matching over 8 bases. The CDR3 has 19 residues. From germline, CDR1 is SGHAT and CDR2 FQNNGV. The ends lost 5 bases at V and 0 bases at J; junction bases unmatched: 12. The DNA of the CDR3 is TGTGCCAGCAGCACCAGAGGGGGACAGGCACTCTCTGGGGCCAACGTCCTGACTTTC. It yields the protein CASSTRGGQALSGANVLTF. The whole variable domain, remainder taken from reference TRBV11-2 and TRBJ2-6, is EAGVAQSPRYKIIEKRQSVAFWCNPISGHATLYWYQQILGQGPKLLIQFQNNGVVDDSQLPKDRFSAERLKGVDSTLKIQPAKLEDSAVYLCASSTRGGQALSGANVLTFGAGSRLTVL.

Comments on this clonotype: At one end, the junction sequence differs from germline, possibly due to a read error. This chain links TRBV7-2 with TRBJ1-6; 7 bases are a match to TRBD1. The germline V gene encodes CDR1 SGHTA and CDR2 FQGNSA. The CDR3 runs to 16 residues. The chain's CDR3 is CASSYFTTGFESPLHF. DNA for the CDR3: TGCGCCAGCAGCTACTTTACGACAGGGTTTGAGTCACCCCTCCACTTT.

This clonotype has ten or more counts. CDR3 coding DNA: TGTGCCAGCAGCTTAGAAGTGGGTTCACCCCTCCACTTT. It codes for CASSLEVGSPLHF. The rearrangement joins TRBV7-9 to TRBJ1-6; D uncertain. The CDR3 totals 13 residues. V shed 1 base and J shed 9 bases, with 7 bases lying between them. CDR1 is SEHNR, CDR2 FQNEAQ, per germline (reference sequence). The whole variable domain, remainder taken from reference TRBV7-9 and TRBJ1-6, is DTGVSQNPRHKITKRGQNVTFRCDPISEHNRLYWYRQTLGQGPEFLTYFQNEAQLEKSRLLSDRFSAERPKGSFSTLEIQRTEQGDSAMYLCASSLEVGSPLHFGNGTRLTVT.

This clonotype was counted at least ten times. The rearrangement links TRBV29-1 to TRBJ2-5; unclear D gene. Germline CDR1 reads SQVTM; CDR2 reads ANQGSEA. V lost 3 bases, J lost 4 bases, and 12 bases lay in between. CDR3 length equals 13 residues. The CDR3 nucleotides read TGCAGCGTTGAGTGGATAGTTGGAGAGACCCAGTACTTC. Its translation is CSVEWIVGETQYF.

This clonotype was observed many times. The chain recombines TRBV5-4 with TRBJ1-2; no firm D call. The CDR3 sequence is 15 residues long. Trimming stripped 0 bases from V and 13 bases from J, with 22 bases between. Germline V gene sequence: CDR1 SGHNT, CDR2 YYREEE (reference sequence). CDR3: CASSLVGSEDLVRTF. In nucleotides, the CDR3 is TGTGCCAGCAGCTTGGTCGGCTCAGAAGATCTTGTTCGCACCTTC. The whole variable domain, filled in from reference TRBV5-4 and TRBJ1-2, reads ETGVTQSPTHLIKTRGQQVTLRCSSQSGHNTVSWYQQALGQGPQFIFQYYREEENGRGNFPPRFSGLQFPNYSSELNVNALELDDSALYLCASSLVGSEDLVRTFGSGTRLTVV.

This clonotype occurred many times. V is TRBV19 and J is TRBJ2-5, with 9 bases identical to TRBD2. This CDR3 region has 15 residues. Looked up from germline, CDR1 is LNHDA and CDR2 is SQIVND (reference sequence). V gave up 9 bases and J gave up 4 bases; unmatched junction bases: 12. CDR3 sequence reads: CASKNHPGLAETQYF. The CDR3 DNA sequence: TGTGCCAGCAAGAACCACCCGGGACTAGCAGAGACCCAGTACTTC.

This clonotype was observed at least ten times. The chain carries TRBV12-3 or TRBV12-4 and TRBJ1-2; D might be TRBD1 (6 bases). There are 14 residues in the CDR3. V was trimmed by 5 bases and J by 2 bases, leaving 12 bases between them. For the CDR3, the DNA is TGTGCCAGCAGTCGTGACAGGAGAAACTATGGCTACACCTTC. This sequence encodes CASSRDRRNYGYTF.

Turning to this clonotype: A much larger clone sits a single nucleotide away, making a read error possible. The chain employs TRBV29-1 and TRBJ2-2; 7 nucleotides match TRBD1. Germline V lookup: CDR1 SQVTM, CDR2 ANQGSEA. CDR3 length equals 12 residues. The CDR3 sequence is CSIPKGAGELLF. The CDR3 bases are TGCAGCATTCCTAAGGGGGCCGGGGAGCTGCTTTTT.

About this clonotype: A much larger clone differs from this one at a single base, so this may be a read error. The final CDR3 position lacks the conserved phenylalanine or tryptophan, pointing to a likely read error. The chain has TRBV11-2 and TRBJ1-1, with 7 bases that match TRBD1. CDR3 length: 13 residues. The trim removed 5 bases at V and 5 bases at J, leaving 5 bases unmatched. CDR1 and CDR2 from the germline V gene are SGHAT and FQNNGV. The CDR3 DNA is TGTGCCAGCAGCGCCCAGGGGGGGACTGAAGCTTTCTCT. It is translated as CASSAQGGTEAFS.

The J gene is TRBJ1-2, the V gene TRBV5-1; 9 bases fit TRBD1. Trimming took 4 bases from V and 1 from J; bases not matched to a gene: 8. The CDR3 has 16 amino acids. Germline lookup yields CDR1 SGHRS and CDR2 YFSETQ. The DNA for the CDR3 is TGCGCCAGCAGCCCGGACCGGGACAGGGATAACTATGGCTACACCTTC. This gives the protein CASSPDRDRDNYGYTF.

The gene calls are TRBV15 and TRBJ2-5; 12 nucleotides match TRBD2. This CDR3 region has 16 residues. V lost 3 bases, J lost 4 bases, and 6 bases stayed unmatched. From germline, CDR1 is LNHNV and CDR2 YYDKDF (reference sequence). The CDR3 bases are TGTGCCACCAGCAGTCGACTAGCGGGAGAGGGAGAGACCCAGTACTTC. This encodes CATSSRLAGEGETQYF.

This clonotype was observed at least ten times. V gene TRBV25-1 combines with J gene TRBJ2-2; no definite D call. CDR3 length equals 18 residues. Germline V CDR1 and CDR2: MGHDK, SYGVNS. The ends were cut back, 6 bases at V and 2 bases at J, with 22 bases in the middle. The CDR3 loop is CASSKRSLSLANTGELFF. The CDR3 bases are TGTGCCAGCAGCAAACGCTCCCTCTCTTTGGCCAACACCGGGGAGCTGTTTTTT.

This clonotype was counted at least ten times. The chain uses TRBV10-3 and TRBJ1-6; D is ambiguous. CDR1 and CDR2 (germline): ENHRY, SYGVKD. The CDR3 sequence is 16 residues long. V lost 0 bases and J 5 bases, leaving 11 bases between the germline ends. This CDR3 is CAISESYSANNSPLHF. DNA for the CDR3: TGTGCCATCAGTGAGTCCTACAGCGCAAATAATTCACCCCTCCACTTT.

In its sample, this clonotype was seen a few times. The final CDR3 position lacks the conserved phenylalanine or tryptophan, pointing to a likely read error. It is unclear where the CDR3 begins or ends on the DNA, so no DNA is shown, and the CDR3 is as TCRdb lists it. CDR3: CSVDEANY. The rearrangement joins TRBV29-1 to TRBJ1-1. The CDR3 extends over 8 residues, inclusive of both ends. Germline lookup yields CDR1 SQVTM and CDR2 ANQGSEA.

The chain joins TRBV7-9 to TRBJ1-5, with D uncertain. Germline V gene data show CDR1 as SEHNR and CDR2 as FQNEAQ (reference sequence). The CDR3 is made up of 14 amino acids. V was trimmed by 6 bases and J by 6 bases, leaving 15 bases between them. The DNA for the CDR3 is TGTGCCAGCAGTACCCAACAGTTTGGTCAGCCCCAGCATTTT. This sequence encodes CASSTQQFGQPQHF.

This clonotype has more than one count but fewer than ten. V is TRBV6-5 and J is TRBJ2-5, with D perhaps TRBD1 (6 bases). The germline V gene has CDR1 MNHEY and CDR2 SVGAGI. This CDR3 is 17 amino acids long. Trimming cost V 8 bases and J 1 base, with 23 bases left between them. The DNA of the CDR3 is TGTGCCAGCCCCCCCGGGGCAGGGGCGTTTGGCCAAGAGACCCAGTACTTC. Protein product: CASPPGAGAFGQETQYF.